This TCR beta chain was identified in a study of memory CD4+ T cells and cytomegalovirus serostatus. V lost 3 bases to trimming and J lost 8 bases, with 13 bases between them. CDR1 and CDR2 from the germline V gene are SGHTA and FQGNSA. The CDR3 is 13 amino acids. The sort gate was single viable CD3+CD4+CD8-CD45RO+ cells for memory CD4+ T cells. After thawing, CD4+ T cells were positively selected. Clones were sequenced by immunoSEQ multiplex PCR, and TCRdb holds only the in-frame ones, with some missing. This sample carries tens of thousands of clones, roughly 80% of them seen once, and the ten largest clones take over 0.35%.

Sequences were obtained from memory CD4+ T cells from blood. V is TRBV7-2 and J is TRBJ1-1; possible D gene TRBD1, 5 bases. This TCR was recovered from an adult in good health and CMV-seronegative. CDR3 sequence: CASSFGEGTEAFF. CDR3 in DNA: TGTGCCAGCAGCTTTGGGGAGGGGACGGAAGCTTTCTTT.